The 6 T cell receptor beta chains listed next were all sequenced from one sample in a study of technical replicates of blood from a few donors. Libraries were prepared by immunoSEQ multiplex PCR; TCRdb keeps only in-frame clonotypes and omits some of them. The table has approximately 79,000 clones, 95% to 97% seen once. The sample consisted of T cells isolated from PBMCs. These receptors were taken from a human donor in good health.

The chain joins TRBV7-9 to TRBJ1-2; tentative D call: TRBD1 (6 bases). V lost 3 bases and J lost 4, with 9 bases in between. CDR1 SEHNR and CDR2 FQNEAQ come from the germline V gene (reference sequence). This CDR3 is 13 amino acids long. The CDR3 region is CASSFGDIYGYTF. The CDR3 bases are TGTGCCAGCAGCTTCGGGGACATCTATGGCTACACCTTC.

V and J are TRBV20-1 and TRBJ2-1; 7 bases are a match to TRBD2. Trimming removed 3 bases from V and 7 bases from J; junction bases left unmatched: 0. Germline V lookup: CDR1 DFQATT, CDR2 SNEGSKA (reference sequence). The CDR3 has 11 amino acids. CDR3 bases: TGCAGTGCTAGCGGGAGGAATGAGCAGTTCTTC. Translating gives CSASGRNEQFF.

The rearrangement uses TRBV4-1 and TRBJ2-1; the D gene is possibly TRBD2 (5 bases). V lost 0 bases to trimming and J lost 8 bases, with 11 bases between them. The CDR3 has 14 residues. Germline V lookup: CDR1 MGHRA, CDR2 YSYEKL. CDR3 protein: CASSQERGADEQFF. CDR3 DNA sequence: TGCGCCAGCAGCCAAGAACGGGGAGCCGATGAGCAGTTCTTC.

The chain has TRBV5-6 and TRBJ2-2, with TRBD2 matching 7 bases. The CDR3 sequence is 15 residues long. Germline V CDR1 and CDR2: SGHDT, YYEEEE. The V segment lost 5 bases and the J segment 3 bases; nucleotides outside the gene matches: 7. The CDR3 DNA reads TGTGCCAGCAGTCTTAGCGGGTCCCACACCGGGGAGCTGTTTTTT. This sequence encodes CASSLSGSHTGELFF.

This chain uses TRBV6-5 with TRBJ2-7; weak D call: TRBD2 (5 bases). There are 12 residues in the CDR3. Germline loops: CDR1 MNHEY, CDR2 SVGAGI. V lost 9 bases, J lost 1 base, and 10 bases lay in between. CDR3 residues: CASRSGSYEQYF. CDR3 coding DNA: TGTGCCAGTCGGTCGGGGTCCTACGAGCAGTACTTC.

CDR3 DNA sequence: TGTGCCAGCAGCGCGTATGGGGGAGGGAGGACTGAAGCTTTCTTT. It yields the protein CASSAYGGGRTEAFF. The V and J genes are TRBV7-2 and TRBJ1-1; D perhaps matches TRBD1 (5 bases). Germline CDR1 and CDR2: SGHTA and FQGNSA. Trimming stripped 5 bases from V and 5 bases from J, with 18 bases between. There are 15 residues in the CDR3.